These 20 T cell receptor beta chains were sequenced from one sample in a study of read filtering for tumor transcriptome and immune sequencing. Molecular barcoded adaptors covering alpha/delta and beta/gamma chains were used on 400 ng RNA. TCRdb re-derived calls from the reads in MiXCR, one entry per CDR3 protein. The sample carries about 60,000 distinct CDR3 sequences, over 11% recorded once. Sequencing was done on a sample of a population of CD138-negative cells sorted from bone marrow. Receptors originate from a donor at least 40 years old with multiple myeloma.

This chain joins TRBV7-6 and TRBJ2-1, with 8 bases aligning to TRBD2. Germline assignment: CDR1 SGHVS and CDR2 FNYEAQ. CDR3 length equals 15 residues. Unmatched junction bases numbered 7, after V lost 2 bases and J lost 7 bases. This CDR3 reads CASSLNGRAENEQFF. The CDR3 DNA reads TGTGCCAGCAGCTTAAACGGGAGGGCCGAGAATGAGCAGTTCTTC.

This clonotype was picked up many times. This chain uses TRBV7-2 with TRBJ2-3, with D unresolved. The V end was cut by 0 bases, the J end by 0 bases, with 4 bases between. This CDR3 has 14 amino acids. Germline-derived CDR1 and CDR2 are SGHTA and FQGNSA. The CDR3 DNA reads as TGTGCCAGCAGCTTAGCGCACAGCACAGATACGCAGTATTTT. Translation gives CASSLAHSTDTQYF.

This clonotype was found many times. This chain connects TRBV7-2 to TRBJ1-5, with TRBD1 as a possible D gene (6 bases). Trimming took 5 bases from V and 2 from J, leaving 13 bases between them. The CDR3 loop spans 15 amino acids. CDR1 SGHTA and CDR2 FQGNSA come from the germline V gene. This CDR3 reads CASSLSRTGNQPQHF. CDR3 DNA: TGTGCCAGCAGCCTTTCTCGGACAGGCAATCAGCCCCAGCATTTT.

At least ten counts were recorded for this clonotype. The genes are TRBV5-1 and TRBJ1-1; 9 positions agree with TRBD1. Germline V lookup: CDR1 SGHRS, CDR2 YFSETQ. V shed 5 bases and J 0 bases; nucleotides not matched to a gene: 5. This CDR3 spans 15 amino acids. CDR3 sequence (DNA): TGCGCCAGCAGTTCCGGGACAGGGCTGAACACTGAAGCTTTCTTT. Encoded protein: CASSSGTGLNTEAFF.

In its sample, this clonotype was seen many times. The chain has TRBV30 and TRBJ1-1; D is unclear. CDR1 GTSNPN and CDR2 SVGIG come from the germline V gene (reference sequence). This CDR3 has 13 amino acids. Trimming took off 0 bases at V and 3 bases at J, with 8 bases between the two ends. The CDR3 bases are TGTGCCTGGAGTGTAAGGAGTGACACTGAAGCTTTCTTT. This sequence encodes CAWSVRSDTEAFF.

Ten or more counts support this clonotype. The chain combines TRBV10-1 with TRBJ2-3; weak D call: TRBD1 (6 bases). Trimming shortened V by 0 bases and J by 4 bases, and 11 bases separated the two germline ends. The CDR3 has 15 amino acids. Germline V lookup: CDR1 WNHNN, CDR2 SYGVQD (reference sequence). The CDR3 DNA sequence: TGCGCCAGCAGTGAGTCTCTTGGGGGCGCAGATACGCAGTATTTT. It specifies CASSESLGGADTQYF.

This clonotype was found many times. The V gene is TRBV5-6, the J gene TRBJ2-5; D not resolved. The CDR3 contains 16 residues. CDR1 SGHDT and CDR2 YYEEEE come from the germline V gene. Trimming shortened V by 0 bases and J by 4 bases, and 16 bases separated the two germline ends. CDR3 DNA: TGTGCCAGCAGCTTGGTGACACTCTCCAGAGGAGAGACCCAGTACTTC. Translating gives CASSLVTLSRGETQYF.

The CDR3 reads CASNPPSGNRDEQFF. In nucleotides, the CDR3 is TGTGCCAGCAATCCCCCTAGCGGGAACAGGGATGAGCAGTTCTTC. This chain uses TRBV6-2 or TRBV6-3 with TRBJ2-1; 9 bases are a match to TRBD2. The CDR3 contains 15 residues. V lost 7 bases, J lost 8 bases, and 12 bases stayed unmatched. Germline V gene lookup returns CDR1 MNHEY and CDR2 SVGEGT.

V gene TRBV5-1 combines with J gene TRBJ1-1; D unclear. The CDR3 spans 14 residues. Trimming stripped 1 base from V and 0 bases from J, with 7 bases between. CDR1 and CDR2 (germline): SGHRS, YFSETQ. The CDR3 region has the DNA TGCGCCAGCAGCTTGTACGTAATGAACACTGAAGCTTTCTTT. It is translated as CASSLYVMNTEAFF.

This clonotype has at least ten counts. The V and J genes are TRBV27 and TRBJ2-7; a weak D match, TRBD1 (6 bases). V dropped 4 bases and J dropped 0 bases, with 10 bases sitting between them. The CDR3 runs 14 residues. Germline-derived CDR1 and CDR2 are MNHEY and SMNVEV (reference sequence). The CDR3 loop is CASSSGTSSYEQYF. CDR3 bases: TGTGCCAGCAGTTCTGGGACAAGCTCCTACGAGCAGTACTTC.

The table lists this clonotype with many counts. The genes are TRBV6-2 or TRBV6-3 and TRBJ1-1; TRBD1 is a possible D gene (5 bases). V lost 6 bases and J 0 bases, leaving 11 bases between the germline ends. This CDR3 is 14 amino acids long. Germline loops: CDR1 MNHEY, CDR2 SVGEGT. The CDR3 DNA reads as TGTGCCAGCAGGTATGCGACAGTGAACACTGAAGCTTTCTTT. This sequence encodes CASRYATVNTEAFF.

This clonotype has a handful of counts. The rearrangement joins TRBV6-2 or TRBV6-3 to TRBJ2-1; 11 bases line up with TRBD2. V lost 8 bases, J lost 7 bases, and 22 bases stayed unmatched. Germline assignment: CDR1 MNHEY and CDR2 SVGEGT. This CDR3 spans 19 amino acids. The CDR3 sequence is CASGWAVKKLAGAWNEQFF. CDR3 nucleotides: TGTGCCAGCGGCTGGGCCGTAAAGAAACTAGCGGGAGCATGGAATGAGCAGTTCTTC.

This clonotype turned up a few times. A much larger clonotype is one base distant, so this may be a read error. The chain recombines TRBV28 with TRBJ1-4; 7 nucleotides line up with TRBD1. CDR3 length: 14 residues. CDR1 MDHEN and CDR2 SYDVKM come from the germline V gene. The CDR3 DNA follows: TGTGCCAGCAGCTCCGGGACAGTGAATGAACAACTGTTTTTT. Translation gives CASSSGTVNEQLFF. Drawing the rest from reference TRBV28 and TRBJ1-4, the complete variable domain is DVKVTQSSRYLVKRTGEKVFLECVQDMDHENMFWYRQDPGLGLRLIYFSYDVKMKEKGDIPEGYSVSREKKERFSLILESASTNQTSMYLCASSSGTVNEQLFFGSGTQLSVL.

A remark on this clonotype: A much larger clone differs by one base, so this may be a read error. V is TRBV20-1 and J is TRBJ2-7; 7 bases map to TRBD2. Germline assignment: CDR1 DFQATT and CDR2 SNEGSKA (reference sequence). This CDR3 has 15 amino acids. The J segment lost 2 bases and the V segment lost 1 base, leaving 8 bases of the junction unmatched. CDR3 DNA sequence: TGCAGTGCTAGAGCTATAGCGGGTCCCCCCTACGAGCAGTACTTC. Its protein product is CSARAIAGPPYEQYF.

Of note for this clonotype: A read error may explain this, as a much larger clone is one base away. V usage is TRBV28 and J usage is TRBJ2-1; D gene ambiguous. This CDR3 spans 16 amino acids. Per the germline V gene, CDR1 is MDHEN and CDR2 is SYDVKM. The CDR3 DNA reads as TGTGCCAGCGGTTTGCGACCTTTCCCTTCCTACAATGAGCAGTTCTTC. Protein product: CASGLRPFPSYNEQFF.

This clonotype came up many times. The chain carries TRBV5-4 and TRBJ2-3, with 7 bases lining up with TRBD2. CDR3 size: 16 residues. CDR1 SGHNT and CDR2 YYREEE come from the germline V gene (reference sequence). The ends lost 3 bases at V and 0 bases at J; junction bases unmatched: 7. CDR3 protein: CASSSPSGGSTDTQYF. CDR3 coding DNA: TGTGCCAGCAGCTCTCCTAGCGGAGGCAGCACAGATACGCAGTATTTT.

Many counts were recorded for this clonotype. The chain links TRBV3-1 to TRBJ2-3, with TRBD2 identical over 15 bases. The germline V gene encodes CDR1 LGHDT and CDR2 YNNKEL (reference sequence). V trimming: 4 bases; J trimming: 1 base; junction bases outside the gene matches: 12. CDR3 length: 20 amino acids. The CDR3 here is CASSPLPGLAGGGGTDTQYF. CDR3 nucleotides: TGTGCCAGCAGCCCACTCCCCGGACTAGCGGGAGGGGGTGGCACAGATACGCAGTATTTT.

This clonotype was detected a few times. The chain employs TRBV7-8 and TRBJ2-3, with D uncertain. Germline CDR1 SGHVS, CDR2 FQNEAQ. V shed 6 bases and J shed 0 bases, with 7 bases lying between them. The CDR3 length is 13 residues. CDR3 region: CASRRASTDTQYF. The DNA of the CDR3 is TGTGCCAGCAGGCGAGCTAGCACAGATACGCAGTATTTT.

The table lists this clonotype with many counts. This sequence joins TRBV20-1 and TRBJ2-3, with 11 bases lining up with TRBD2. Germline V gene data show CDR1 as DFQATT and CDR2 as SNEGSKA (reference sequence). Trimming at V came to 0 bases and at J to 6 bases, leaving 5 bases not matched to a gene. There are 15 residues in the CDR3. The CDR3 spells CSAREPSGRSDTQYF. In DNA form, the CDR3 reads TGCAGTGCTAGAGAACCTAGCGGGAGGTCCGATACGCAGTATTTT.

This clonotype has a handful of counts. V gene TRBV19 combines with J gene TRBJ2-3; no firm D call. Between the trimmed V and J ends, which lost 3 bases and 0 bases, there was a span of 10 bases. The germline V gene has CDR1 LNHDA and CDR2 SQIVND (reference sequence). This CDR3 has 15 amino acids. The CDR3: CASSMLEISTDTQYF. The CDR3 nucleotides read TGTGCCAGTAGTATGCTAGAAATTAGCACAGATACGCAGTATTTT. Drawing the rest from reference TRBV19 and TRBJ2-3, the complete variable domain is DGGITQSPKYLFRKEGQNVTLSCEQNLNHDAMYWYRQDPGQGLRLIYYSQIVNDFQKGDIAEGYSVSREKKESFPLTVTSAQKNPTAFYLCASSMLEISTDTQYFGPGTRLTVL.